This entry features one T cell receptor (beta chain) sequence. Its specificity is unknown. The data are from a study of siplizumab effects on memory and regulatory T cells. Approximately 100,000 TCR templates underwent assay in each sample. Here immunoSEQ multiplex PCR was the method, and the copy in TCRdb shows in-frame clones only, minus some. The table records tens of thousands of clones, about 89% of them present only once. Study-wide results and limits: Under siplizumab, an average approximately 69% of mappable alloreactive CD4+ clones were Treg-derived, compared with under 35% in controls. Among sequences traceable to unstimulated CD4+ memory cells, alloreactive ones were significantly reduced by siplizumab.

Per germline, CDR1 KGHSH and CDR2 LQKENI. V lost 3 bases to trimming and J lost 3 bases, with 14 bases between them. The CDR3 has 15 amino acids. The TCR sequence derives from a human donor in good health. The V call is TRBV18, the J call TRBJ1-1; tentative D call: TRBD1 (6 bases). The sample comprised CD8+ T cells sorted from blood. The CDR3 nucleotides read TGTGCCAGCTCACCCGTAAGGGGGTTTTACACTGAAGCTTTCTTT. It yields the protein CASSPVRGFYTEAFF.